This T cell receptor beta chain was profiled in a study of identical twins. Healthy Caucasians were all of the donors. TCRdb reanalysed the 5' RACE reads using MiXCR and keeps one entry per CDR3 protein. Among 200,000 to 250,000 distinct CDR3 sequences, 6.5% to 8% were seen once, and the ten largest hold more than 14%. This clonotype was recorded many times. This sample was also put to use in a study of T cells expressing NK-cell markers. That source notes: HCMV specificity was not established for the expanded NKG2C+ T cell clones.

This TCR derives from a woman younger than 35 in good health. Source material: CD8+ T cells sorted from blood.

CDR3 in DNA: TGCAGCGCCATTATGGCGTCCAGCTCTGGGGCCAACGTCCTGACTTTC. Encoded protein: CSAIMASSSGANVLTF. The chain recombines TRBV29-1 with TRBJ2-6; the D is unclear. From germline, CDR1 is SQVTM and CDR2 ANQGSEA. V was trimmed by 7 bases and J by 0 bases, leaving 16 bases between them. The CDR3 extends over 16 amino acids.